These T cell receptor beta chains were read from a single sample in a study of blood T cell repertoires in COVID-19. Sequenced by immunoSEQ multiplex PCR; TCRdb stores in-frame clones only, minus some. Of approximately 63,000 clones listed, around 88% are singletons. Sequencing was performed on peripheral blood. Every receptor here comes from an elderly woman with active COVID-19. Both conserved end residues are part of each CDR3. The order of the fields is J gene, clone size, V gene, D gene, CDR3 DNA, CDR3 protein. The D gene is left open where the match is weak. Clone size is given for some rows only: seen once, a few or many times, or a class if the clone is expanded.

TRBJ1-4	-	TRBV28	-	TGTGCCAGCAGTGTAGGCGGTAATAATGAAAAACTGTTTTTT	CASSVGGNNEKLFF
TRBJ2-7	-	TRBV27	TRBD1	TGTGCCAGCAGCGGAGGACAGGGCTACTCCTACGAGCAGTACTTC	CASSGGQGYSYEQYF
TRBJ2-7	-	TRBV6-2/TRBV6-3	-	TGTGCCAGCAGTTACTCGAGCTCCTACGAGCAGTACTTC	CASSYSSSYEQYF
TRBJ1-3	-	TRBV2	-	TGTGCCAGCAGTGAAGCAGGGACAAGGCAAGACACCATATATTTT	CASSEAGTRQDTIYF
TRBJ2-3	-	TRBV15	-	TGTGCCACCAGCGGCGTAATGGGGAGCTACACAGATACGCAGTATTTT	CATSGVMGSYTDTQYF
TRBJ2-7	-	TRBV2	-	TGTGCCAGCAGATCGACTCGTTTTACCTACGAGCAGTACTTC	CASRSTRFTYEQYF
TRBJ2-1	-	TRBV2	-	TGTGCCAGCAGTCGGGGGACCAACAATGAGCAGTTCTTC	CASSRGTNNEQFF
TRBJ2-2	-	TRBV5-1	TRBD1	TGCGCCAGCAGCTCGGGACAGGGGGCTACCTTGAACACCGGGGAGCTGTTTTTT	CASSSGQGATLNTGELFF
TRBJ2-4	-	TRBV6-6	-	TGTGCCAGCAGGTCTCGGGACTTCCTAGCCAAAAACATTCAGTACTTC	CASRSRDFLAKNIQYF
TRBJ2-7	few	TRBV5-1	-	TGCGCCAGCAGAAGCAGCCAGCACAGCTCCTACGAGCAGTACTTC	CASRSSQHSSYEQYF
TRBJ2-7	-	TRBV4-3	TRBD1	TGCGCCAGCAGCCAGAACAGGGGTTATCACTACGAGCAGTACTTC	CASSQNRGYHYEQYF
TRBJ2-1	-	TRBV7-7	TRBD2	TGTGCTAGCAGCTTAGGGGCGGGGGACAATGAGCAGTTCTTC	CASSLGAGDNEQFF
TRBJ2-3	-	TRBV5-4	-	TGTGCCAGCAGCGACCCTAGGGAGCGGAGCACAGATACGCAGTATTTT	CASSDPRERSTDTQYF
TRBJ2-1	-	TRBV6-5	-	TGTGCCAGCACCTCAACGCGGGGTGGGCAGTTCTTC	CASTSTRGGQFF
TRBJ2-7	-	TRBV5-1	-	TGCGCCAGCAGCTTGGGACATTCCTACGAGCAGTACTTC	CASSLGHSYEQYF
TRBJ2-3	-	TRBV6-2/TRBV6-3	-	TGTGCCAGCAGTTATATCCAGGGGAAGAGGACAGATACGCAGTATTTT	CASSYIQGKRTDTQYF
TRBJ1-4	-	TRBV29-1	TRBD1	TGCAGCGTCGCAGGGGGTGCAACTAATGAAAAACTGTTTTTT	CSVAGGATNEKLFF
TRBJ1-6	-	TRBV7-3	-	TGTGCCAGCAGTTTTGGACTCCCCGGTGAACCCCTCCACTTT	CASSFGLPGEPLHF
TRBJ2-1	-	TRBV6-5	TRBD2	TGTGCCAGCAGGAAGGGACTAGCGGGTAGCAATGAGCAGTTCTTC	CASRKGLAGSNEQFF
TRBJ1-5	-	TRBV4-2	-	TGTGCCAGCAGACCTTCCTCCAGGGCGGGCAATCAGCCCCAGCATTTT	CASRPSSRAGNQPQHF
TRBJ1-3	-	TRBV6-1	TRBD1	TGTGCCAGCAGTGAGACACAGGGGAGCTCTGGAAACACCATATATTTT	CASSETQGSSGNTIYF
TRBJ1-2	-	TRBV7-2	TRBD1	TGTGCCAGCAGCTTAGGACAGGGGTATGGCTACACCTTC	CASSLGQGYGYTF
TRBJ2-6	-	TRBV18	TRBD1	TGTGCCAGCTCAGTTCAGGGGGCATCAGGGGCCAACGTCCTGACTTTC	CASSVQGASGANVLTF
TRBJ2-1	-	TRBV4-2	-	TGTGCCAGCAGCCAGGGCCCTAACAATGAGCAGTTCTTC	CASSQGPNNEQFF
TRBJ2-7	few	TRBV7-2	-	TGTGCCAGCAGCCAGGGCTTCGGACAGTTCTACGAGCAGTACTTC	CASSQGFGQFYEQYF
TRBJ2-3	once	TRBV6-5	TRBD1	TGTGCCAGCAGTAGACCGGGACAGGAGGTAGATACGCAGTATTTT	CASSRPGQEVDTQYF
TRBJ2-7	once	TRBV5-5	TRBD2	TGTGCCAGCAGCTTGGTTGTAGCGGGGGGCGAGACCTACGAGCAGTACTTC	CASSLVVAGGETYEQYF
TRBJ2-2	-	TRBV7-9	-	TGTGCCAGCAGCTTTTACGGGGGTGACACCGGGGAGCTGTTTTTT	CASSFYGGDTGELFF
TRBJ1-1	-	TRBV6-6	-	TGTGCCAGCAGCCCCCGCCAGATGAACACTGAAGCTTTCTTT	CASSPRQMNTEAFF